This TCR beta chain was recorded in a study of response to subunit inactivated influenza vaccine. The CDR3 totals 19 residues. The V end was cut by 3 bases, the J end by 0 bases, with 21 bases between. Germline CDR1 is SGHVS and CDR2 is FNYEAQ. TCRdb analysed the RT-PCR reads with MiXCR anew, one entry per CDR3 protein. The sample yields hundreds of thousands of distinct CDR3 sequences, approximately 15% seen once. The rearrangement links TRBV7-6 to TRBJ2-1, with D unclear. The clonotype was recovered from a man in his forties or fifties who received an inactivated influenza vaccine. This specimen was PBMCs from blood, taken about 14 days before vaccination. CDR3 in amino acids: CASSLSAPQIRSSYNEQFF. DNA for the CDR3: TGTGCCAGCAGCTTGTCGGCGCCTCAAATTAGGAGCTCCTACAATGAGCAGTTCTTC.